Below, 5 T cell receptor beta chains from the same sample are listed, as sequenced in a study of T cells in Graves' hyperthyroidism and ophthalmopathy. Amplification of TCR beta CDR3 regions used RNA as the template. A set of HTBI primers served as the primers for a first-round RT-PCR of the TCR CDR3. Using its own MiXCR run on the multiplex PCR reads, TCRdb lists one record per CDR3 protein. This sample has some 690,000 distinct CDR3 sequences, with around a sixth found just once. Sequencing was performed on blood. The receptors come from a man aged 50 or older with Graves' hyperthyroidism.

This clonotype came up many times. The chain is built from TRBV12-3 or TRBV12-4 and TRBJ2-5, with D uncertain. The CDR3 runs to 14 residues. The V end was cut by 0 bases, the J end by 0 bases, with 5 bases between. The CDR3: CASSLAKYQETQYF. CDR3 bases: TGTGCCAGCAGTTTAGCCAAATACCAAGAGACCCAGTACTTC.

In this sample, this clonotype turned up many times. This chain links TRBV12-3 or TRBV12-4 with TRBJ2-1; 12 nucleotides agree with TRBD2. This CDR3 is built from 16 residues. V lost 3 bases and J lost 8; bases outside the gene matches: 8. DNA of the CDR3: TGTGCCAGCAGTTTCTGGCTAGCGGGAGGGCCACATGAGCAGTTCTTC. The encoded protein is CASSFWLAGGPHEQFF.

This clonotype was detected ten times or more. The rearrangement links TRBV20-1 to TRBJ1-5; D remains ambiguous. V lost 3 bases and J 2 bases, leaving 17 bases between the germline ends. Germline V lookup: CDR1 DFQATT, CDR2 SNEGSKA (reference sequence). The CDR3 runs 16 residues. The CDR3 loop reads CSARVSRQYGNQPQHF. Here the CDR3 DNA reads TGCAGTGCTAGGGTCAGCAGGCAGTATGGCAATCAGCCCCAGCATTTT.

This clonotype was detected a few times. The V call is TRBV11-2, the J call TRBJ2-7; D is perhaps TRBD1 or TRBD2 (6 bases each). The CDR3 loop spans 14 amino acids. Trimming shortened V by 11 bases and J by 0 bases, and 17 bases separated the two germline ends. Germline-derived CDR1 and CDR2 are SGHAT and FQNNGV. CDR3 region: CAASEAGHSYEQYF. The CDR3 nucleotides read TGTGCCGCCTCCGAGGCGGGACACTCCTACGAGCAGTACTTC.

This clonotype has only one observation. The genes are TRBV6-1 and TRBJ2-1; 9 bases fit TRBD2. The ends lost 6 bases at V and 6 bases at J; junction bases unmatched: 9. The CDR3 consists of 15 residues. The V gene's germline CDR1 is MNHNS and CDR2 SASEGT. The DNA for the CDR3 is TGTGCCAGCAGCCCCGGGACTAGCAGATTCAATGAGCAGTTCTTC. It specifies CASSPGTSRFNEQFF.